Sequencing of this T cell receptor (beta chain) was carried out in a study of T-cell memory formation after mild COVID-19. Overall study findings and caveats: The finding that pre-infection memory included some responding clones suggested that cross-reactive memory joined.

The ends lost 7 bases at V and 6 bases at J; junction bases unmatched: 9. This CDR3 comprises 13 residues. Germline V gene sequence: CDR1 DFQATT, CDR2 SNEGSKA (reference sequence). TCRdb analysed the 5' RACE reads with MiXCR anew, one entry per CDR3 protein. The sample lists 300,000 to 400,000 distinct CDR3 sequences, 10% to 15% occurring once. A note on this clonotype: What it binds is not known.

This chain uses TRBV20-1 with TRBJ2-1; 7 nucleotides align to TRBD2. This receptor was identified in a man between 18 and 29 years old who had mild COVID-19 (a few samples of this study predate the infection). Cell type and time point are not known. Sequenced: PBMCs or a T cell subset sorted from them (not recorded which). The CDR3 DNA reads TGCAGTGTTTTGGACGGGAGGTTCAATGAGCAGTTCTTC. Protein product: CSVLDGRFNEQFF.